Listed below are T cell receptor beta chains from one sample, sequenced in a study of T cells after posttransplantation cyclophosphamide. The repertoire was sequenced with immunoSEQ multiplex PCR; TCRdb's copy has only in-frame clones and lacks some. In the table there are roughly 14,000 clones, about nine tenths of which are singletons. Sequencing was performed on PBMCs, taken after an allogeneic stem cell transplant with a calcineurin inhibitor and methotrexate. These receptors were taken from a male patient aged 50 to 59 who received an allogeneic stem cell transplant from an unrelated donor, was CMV-positive, and had chronic GVHD only. Some T cells may trace back to the graft donor. CDR3s include the opening cysteine and the closing phenylalanine or tryptophan. Each record gives: V gene, D gene, clone size, J gene, CDR3 DNA, CDR3 protein. D genes are given only for firm matches. For some rows the clone size is stated as once, few or many, or as a class when expanded; others skip it.

TRBV7-8	TRBD1	NA	TRBJ1-5	TGTGCCAGCAGCCTTCGGACAGGGACGAGCAATCAGCCCCAGCATTTT	CASSLRTGTSNQPQHF
TRBV19	NA	NA	TRBJ1-2	TGTGCCAGTACTCCAGGGAACTATGGCTACACCTTC	CASTPGNYGYTF
TRBV29-1	NA	NA	TRBJ2-2	TGCAGCGTTCTATTGTCTCCCGGGGAGCTGTTTTTT	CSVLLSPGELFF
TRBV7-2	TRBD1	NA	TRBJ2-2	TGTGCCAGCAGCGACAGGGCGGTCGGGGAGCTGTTTTTT	CASSDRAVGELFF
TRBV5-4	TRBD2	NA	TRBJ2-7	TGTGCCAGCAGTTCCCTGACTAGCGGGACCGCCTACGAGCAGTACTTC	CASSSLTSGTAYEQYF
TRBV6-5	NA	NA	TRBJ1-2	TGTGCCAGCAGTTACTCGAGTCTCCCTAATGGCTACACCTTC	CASSYSSLPNGYTF
TRBV6-1	NA	NA	TRBJ1-2	TGTGCCAGCAGTGCACTACAGGGTCCTATCTATGGCTACACCTTC	CASSALQGPIYGYTF
TRBV9	TRBD1	NA	TRBJ1-2	TGTGCCAGCAGCATAGGACAGGGGGCAAACTATGGCTACACCTTC	CASSIGQGANYGYTF
TRBV6-5	NA	NA	TRBJ1-1	TGTGCCAGCAGTGGTGTAAGGGGGGGGAACACTGAAGCTTTCTTT	CASSGVRGGNTEAFF
TRBV11-2	NA	NA	TRBJ2-7	TGTGCCAGCAGCTTAGAGGGTTTGGGACACTCGTCCGAGCAGTACTTC	CASSLEGLGHSSEQYF
TRBV6-5	NA	NA	TRBJ1-5	TGTGCCAGCAGTTACTCCGCCGGGGGCAATCAGCCCCAGCATTTT	CASSYSAGGNQPQHF
TRBV21-1	NA	NA	TRBJ1-6	TGTGCCAGCAGCAAAGGAAAGGGGGCATCCTATAATTCACCCCTCCACTTT	CASSKGKGASYNSPLHF
TRBV7-3	TRBD1	NA	TRBJ2-2	TGTGCCAGCAGCTTGGACAGGGGGCCCGGGGAGCTGTTTTTT	CASSLDRGPGELFF
TRBV27	NA	NA	TRBJ1-6	TGTGCCAGCAGAACCGGGACTACACCCCTCCACTTT	CASRTGTTPLHF
TRBV4-3	TRBD2	few	TRBJ2-3	TGCGCCAGCAGCCTAAATAGCGGGATAGTAACGCAGTATTTT	CASSLNSGIVTQYF
TRBV5-1	NA	NA	TRBJ1-4	TGCGCCAGCAGCTTTAATGTGGGGCTGAACGAAAAACTGTTTTTT	CASSFNVGLNEKLFF
TRBV6-1	TRBD1	NA	TRBJ1-4	TGTGCCAGCACCACAGGGGCAACTAATGAAAAACTGTTTTTT	CASTTGATNEKLFF
TRBV4-1	NA	NA	TRBJ2-5	TGCGCCAGCAGCCAAGCCCCTTCCTCCGGAGGGCGTAAAGAGACCCAGTACTTC	CASSQAPSSGGRKETQYF
TRBV19	TRBD1	NA	TRBJ1-2	TGTGCCAGTAGTCTCGGGACAGGGGGTCCCTTTCAAGGCTACACCTTC	CASSLGTGGPFQGYTF
TRBV6-5	NA	NA	TRBJ2-1	TGTGCCTGCGGGCAGGGGGGCGGGAACAATGAGCAGTTCTTC	CACGQGGGNNEQFF
TRBV4-1	TRBD1	NA	TRBJ2-5	TGCGCCAGCAGCCAAAGGACAGGGAGTGTGGAGACCCAGTACTTC	CASSQRTGSVETQYF
TRBV2	NA	NA	TRBJ2-3	TGTGCCAGCAGGGTGGGCATCACAGATACGCAGTATTTT	CASRVGITDTQYF
TRBV6-6	NA	few	TRBJ2-3	TGTGCCAGCAGTCCGATGGAGGGACCCACAGATACGCAGTATTTT	CASSPMEGPTDTQYF
TRBV27	TRBD1	NA	TRBJ2-1	TGTGCCAGCAGTCCTTATTCCGGGACAGACAACAATGAGCAGTTCTTC	CASSPYSGTDNNEQFF